Included here is one T cell receptor (beta chain) sequence, with context. Its antigen is as yet unknown. The TEMRA cells underwent FACS enrichment, while the CD8+ and CD4+ T cells underwent negative isolation. With random hexamers, roughly 0.45 to 1 ug RNA was reverse transcribed. TCR beta CDR3 was amplified by immunoSEQ covering 54 Vbeta and 13 Jbeta. MiXCR, run by TCRdb on the immunoSEQ multiplex PCR reads, gives a single entry per CDR3 protein. Counted here are some 300,000 distinct CDR3 sequences, about 82% occurring once; the ten biggest clones make up around 0.22%. The data stem from a study of CD8 T cells in Susac syndrome. Study-wide results and limits: The authors acknowledged that the study's TCR sequencing and HLA analysis involved relatively few individuals.

V lost 5 bases, J lost 6 bases, and 17 bases lay in between. Per the germline V gene, CDR1 is LNHDA and CDR2 is SQIVND (reference sequence). This CDR3 spans 14 amino acids. The sequencing input was CD8+ T cells from PBMCs. This clonotype was obtained from a human donor with multiple sclerosis. The chain employs TRBV19 and TRBJ2-7, with unresolved D. CDR3 amino acids: CASSLTGGPCEQYF. The CDR3 DNA follows: TGTGCCAGTAGTCTCACCGGCGGACCGTGCGAGCAGTACTTC.